This TCR beta chain is drawn from a study of shared clonotypes between healthy human individuals. Sorted-subset replicate PCRs used 200 to 250 ng DNA, approximately 33,000 T cell genomes. Using immunoSEQ multiplex PCR, the repertoire was profiled, and TCRdb retains in-frame clones only, with some absent. The table includes roughly 650,000 clones, about 96% detected once. A CD45RA+ naive subset and a CD45RA-negative memory subset were split from CD4+ cells. This clone was picked up one time. Its antigen is as yet unknown. Study-level results: Sampling involved blood alone; tissue repertoires likely differ.

The trim removed 5 bases at V and 1 base at J, leaving 8 bases unmatched. From germline, CDR1 is MDHEN and CDR2 SYDVKM. The CDR3 sequence is 15 residues long. This receptor was obtained from a woman aged 25 to 39 in good health. The sample was naive CD4+ T cells sorted from blood. Stated subset: CD45RA+ positively selected. The chain couples TRBV28 to TRBJ2-7, with 7 bases matching TRBD1. This CDR3 is CASSGTGDLSYEQYF. For the CDR3, the DNA is TGTGCCAGCAGTGGCACAGGGGACCTATCCTACGAGCAGTACTTC.